Presented here are 12 T cell receptor beta chains from one specimen sequenced in a study of blood T cell repertoires in COVID-19. Some clones are missing from TCRdb's copy, which holds only in-frame ones; the method was immunoSEQ multiplex PCR. This table holds roughly 99,000 clones, more than 70% found once. Material: peripheral blood. The receptors originated from a middle-aged man with active or convalescent COVID-19.

This clone was picked up one time. V gene TRBV19 combines with J gene TRBJ2-5; TRBD2 matches 13 bases. This CDR3 is built from 15 residues. The germline gives CDR1 LNHDA, CDR2 SQIVND (reference sequence). J gave up 4 bases and V 5 bases, and 4 bases lay outside the gene matches. CDR3 region: CASSGLAGDGETQYF. DNA for the CDR3: TGTGCCAGTAGTGGACTAGCGGGAGACGGAGAGACCCAGTACTTC.

The rearrangement uses TRBV28 and TRBJ1-3; possibly TRBD1 for D (5 bases). The CDR3 extends over 15 amino acids. Germline assignment: CDR1 MDHEN and CDR2 SYDVKM. The ends were cut back, 7 bases at V and 0 bases at J, with 13 bases in the middle. CDR3: CASTDRLSSGNTIYF. Here the CDR3 DNA reads TGTGCCAGCACCGACAGATTAAGCTCTGGAAACACCATATATTTT.

The V and J genes are TRBV5-8 and TRBJ2-1; D is uncertain. Germline CDR1 SGHTS, CDR2 YDEGEE. The CDR3 runs to 11 residues. V was clipped by 5 bases and J by 5 bases, with 5 bases between them. The CDR3 sequence: CASRFNNEQFF. As DNA, the CDR3 is TGTGCCAGCAGGTTCAACAATGAGCAGTTCTTC.

The genes are TRBV5-1 and TRBJ1-4; no reliable D call. The V end lost 3 bases, the J end lost 0 bases, and 12 bases lay between the germline ends. Germline-derived CDR1 and CDR2 are SGHRS and YFSETQ. CDR3 length: 16 amino acids. The CDR3 loop is CASSSGSISTNEKLFF. CDR3 bases: TGCGCCAGCAGCTCCGGGTCCATTTCAACTAATGAAAAACTGTTTTTT.

This clone was counted once. The chain has TRBV20-1 and TRBJ1-2; no firm D call. Germline lookup yields CDR1 DFQATT and CDR2 SNEGSKA (reference sequence). The CDR3 has 10 amino acids. Trimming left V 4 bases short and J 6 bases short, with 6 bases between. DNA of the CDR3: TGCAGTGCTACTGGAGATGGCTACACCTTC. It translates to CSATGDGYTF.

The V and J genes are TRBV19 and TRBJ1-1, with a possible D match to TRBD1 (5 bases). Germline lookup yields CDR1 LNHDA and CDR2 SQIVND (reference sequence). V shed 0 bases and J shed 2 bases, with 10 bases lying between them. The CDR3 loop spans 15 amino acids. CDR3 coding DNA: TGTGCCAGTAGTATAGACGGGCAGGGTAACACTGAAGCTTTCTTT. Translation: CASSIDGQGNTEAFF.

This clone was counted once. Here the CDR3 reads CASGLGLAGFPGELFF. DNA for the CDR3: TGCGCCAGCGGCCTGGGACTAGCGGGATTTCCCGGGGAGCTGTTTTTT. The rearrangement links TRBV5-1 to TRBJ2-2, with 13 bases aligning to TRBD2. The CDR3 sequence is 16 residues long. V lost 7 bases to trimming and J lost 6 bases; unmatched junction nucleotides: 9. Per germline, CDR1 SGHRS and CDR2 YFSETQ.

The chain uses TRBV11-2 and TRBJ1-1; D may be TRBD1 (6 bases). V lost 1 base and J lost 2, with 11 bases in between. Germline CDR1 is SGHAT and CDR2 is FQNNGV. The CDR3 length is 15 residues. The CDR3: CASSLAGQLNTEAFF. The CDR3 DNA follows: TGTGCCAGCAGCTTAGCAGGACAGCTAAACACTGAAGCTTTCTTT.

V is TRBV30 and J is TRBJ1-1, with D tentatively TRBD1 (5 bases). The CDR3 spans 14 residues. The ends were cut back, 4 bases at V and 4 bases at J, with 16 bases in the middle. Germline V gene lookup returns CDR1 GTSNPN and CDR2 SVGIG (reference sequence). The CDR3 DNA reads as TGTGCCTGGATGTGGGGGGTAGGAGGCACTGAAGCTTTCTTT. Its translation is CAWMWGVGGTEAFF.

This clone has a single count. The chain joins TRBV28 to TRBJ2-7; 8 bases line up with TRBD1. The germline CDR1 and CDR2 sequences are MDHEN and SYDVKM. Trimming removed 5 bases from V and 2 bases from J; junction bases left unmatched: 14. The CDR3 loop spans 17 amino acids. CDR3 bases: TGTGCCAGCAGTACCTCCCAGACAGGGGTGCAAACCTACGAGCAGTACTTC. Protein product: CASSTSQTGVQTYEQYF.

V usage is TRBV4-1 and J usage is TRBJ1-2; D is unresolved. Germline V gene lookup returns CDR1 MGHRA and CDR2 YSYEKL. V lost 2 bases, J lost 4 bases, and 14 bases lay in between. CDR3 length: 15 residues. The CDR3, as DNA: TGCGCCAGCAGCCAATCCGAAAACAGTCCCTATGGCTACACCTTC. Translated: CASSQSENSPYGYTF.

The chain has TRBV18 and TRBJ1-2; D possibly corresponds to TRBD1 (6 bases). V lost 1 base and J 8 bases, leaving 17 bases between the germline ends. The CDR3 has 15 residues. Germline loops: CDR1 KGHSH, CDR2 LQKENI. CDR3 loop: CASSPLDSTGGGYTF. CDR3 sequence (DNA): TGTGCCAGCTCACCACTGGACAGCACAGGTGGGGGCTACACCTTC. Drawing the rest from reference TRBV18 and TRBJ1-2, the complete variable domain is NAGVMQNPRHLVRRRGQEARLRCSPMKGHSHVYWYRQLPEEGLKFMVYLQKENIIDESGMPKERFSAEFPKEGPSILRIQQVVRGDSAAYFCASSPLDSTGGGYTFGSGTRLTVV.